This T cell receptor (beta chain) was observed in a study of blood T cell repertoires in COVID-19. CDR1 LGHNA and CDR2 YSLEER come from the germline V gene. The V and J ends lost 0 bases and 2 bases, in that order; junction bases with no gene match: 7. The CDR3 consists of 17 residues. Individuals drawn from under 30 US areas were roughly 18 to 95 years old. Original data processing: Reference gene primer amplification yielded estimated nucleated cell counts. Repertoires were generated with immunoSEQ multiplex PCR, while TCRdb's copy carries only in-frame clones and drops some. V, J and clone size are taken as reported in that table, and D and trimming were inferred from the DNA itself. The table has approximately 200,000 clones, roughly nine tenths seen once.

V and J are TRBV4-3 and TRBJ2-3, with 8 bases identical to TRBD2. This TCR was sampled from a woman in her twenties or thirties who had recovered from COVID-19. Source material: PBMCs or T cells enriched from blood (not recorded which). CDR3 residues: CASSQEPSGGPTDTQYF. CDR3 coding DNA: TGCGCCAGCAGCCAAGAACCCAGCGGGGGACCCACAGATACGCAGTATTTT.